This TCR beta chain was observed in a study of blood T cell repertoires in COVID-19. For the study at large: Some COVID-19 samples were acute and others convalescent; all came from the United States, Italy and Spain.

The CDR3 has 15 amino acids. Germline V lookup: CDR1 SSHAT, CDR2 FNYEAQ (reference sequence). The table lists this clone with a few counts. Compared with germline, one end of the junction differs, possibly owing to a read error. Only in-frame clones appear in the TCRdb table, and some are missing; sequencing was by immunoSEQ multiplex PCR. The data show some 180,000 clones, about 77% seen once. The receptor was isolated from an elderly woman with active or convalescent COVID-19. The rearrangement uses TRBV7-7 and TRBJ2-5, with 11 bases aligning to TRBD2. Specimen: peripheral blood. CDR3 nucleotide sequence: TGTGCTAGCAGCTTAGCGGGGGGGAGTCAAGAGACCCAGTACTTC. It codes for CASSLAGGSQETQYF.